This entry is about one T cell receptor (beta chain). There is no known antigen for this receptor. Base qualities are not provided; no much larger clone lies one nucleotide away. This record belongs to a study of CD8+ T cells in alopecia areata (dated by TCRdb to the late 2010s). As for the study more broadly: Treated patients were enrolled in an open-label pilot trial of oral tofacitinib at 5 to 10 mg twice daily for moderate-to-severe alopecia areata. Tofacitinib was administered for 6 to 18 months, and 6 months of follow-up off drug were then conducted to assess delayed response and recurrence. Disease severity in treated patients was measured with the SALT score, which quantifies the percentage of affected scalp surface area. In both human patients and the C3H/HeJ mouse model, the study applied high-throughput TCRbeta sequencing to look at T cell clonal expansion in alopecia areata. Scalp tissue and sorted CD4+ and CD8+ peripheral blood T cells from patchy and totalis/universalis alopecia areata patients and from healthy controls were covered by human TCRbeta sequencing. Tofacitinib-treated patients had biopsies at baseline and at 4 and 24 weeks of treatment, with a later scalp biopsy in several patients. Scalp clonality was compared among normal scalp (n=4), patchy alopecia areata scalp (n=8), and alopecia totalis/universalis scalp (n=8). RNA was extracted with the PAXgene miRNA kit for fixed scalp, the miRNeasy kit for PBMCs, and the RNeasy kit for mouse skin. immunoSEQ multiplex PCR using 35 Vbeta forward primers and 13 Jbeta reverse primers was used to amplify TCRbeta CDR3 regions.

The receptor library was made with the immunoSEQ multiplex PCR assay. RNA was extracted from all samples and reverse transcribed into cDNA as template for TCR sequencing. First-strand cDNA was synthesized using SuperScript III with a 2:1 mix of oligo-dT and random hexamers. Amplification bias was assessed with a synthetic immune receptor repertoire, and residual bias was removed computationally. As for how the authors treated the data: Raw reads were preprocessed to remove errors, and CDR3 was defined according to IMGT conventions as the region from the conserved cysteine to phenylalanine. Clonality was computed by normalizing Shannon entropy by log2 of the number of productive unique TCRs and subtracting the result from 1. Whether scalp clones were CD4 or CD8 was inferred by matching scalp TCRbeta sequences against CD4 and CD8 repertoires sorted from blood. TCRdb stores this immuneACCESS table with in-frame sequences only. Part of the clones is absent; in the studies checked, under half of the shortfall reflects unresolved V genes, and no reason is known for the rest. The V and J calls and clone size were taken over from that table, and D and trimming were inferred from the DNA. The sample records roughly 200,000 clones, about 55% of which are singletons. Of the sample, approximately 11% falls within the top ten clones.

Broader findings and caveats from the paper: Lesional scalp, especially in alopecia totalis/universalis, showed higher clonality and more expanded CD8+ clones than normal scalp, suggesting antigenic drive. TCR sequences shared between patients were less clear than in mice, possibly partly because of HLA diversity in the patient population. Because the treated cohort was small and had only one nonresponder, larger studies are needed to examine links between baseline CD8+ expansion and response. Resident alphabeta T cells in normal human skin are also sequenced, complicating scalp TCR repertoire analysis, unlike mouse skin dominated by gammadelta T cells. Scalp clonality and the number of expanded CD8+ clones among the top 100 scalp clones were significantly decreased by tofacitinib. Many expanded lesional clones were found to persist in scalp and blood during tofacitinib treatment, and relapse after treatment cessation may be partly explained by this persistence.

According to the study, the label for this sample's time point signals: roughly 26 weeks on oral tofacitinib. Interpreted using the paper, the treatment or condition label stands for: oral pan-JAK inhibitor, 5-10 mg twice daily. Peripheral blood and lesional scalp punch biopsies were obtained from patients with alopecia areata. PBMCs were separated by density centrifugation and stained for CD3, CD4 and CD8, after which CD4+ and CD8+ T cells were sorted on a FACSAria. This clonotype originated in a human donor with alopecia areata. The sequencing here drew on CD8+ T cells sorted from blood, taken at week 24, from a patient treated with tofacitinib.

This receptor carries the CDR3 CASSEGFPRSEGSEKLFF. At the DNA level, the sequence is TGTGCCAGCAGTGAAGGTTTTCCTCGTTCAGAGGGCAGCGAAAAACTGTTTTTT. The chain was built from TRBV6-1 and TRBJ1-4, with no D gene named confidently. Per the germline V gene, MNHNS is the CDR1 and SASEGT is the CDR2. The CDR3 measures 18 amino acids from cysteine to phenylalanine. CDR3 DNA is the only sequence kept; it has 54 bases, read in frame from the first base. Between the V and J ends, shortened by 1 base and 8 bases respectively, the junction contains 23 bases.